The clone carrying this T cell receptor beta chain was found a few times. The entry originates in a study of T cells in Graves' hyperthyroidism and ophthalmopathy. The CDR3 regions of TCR beta were amplified from RNA transcripts. An initial round of RT-PCR targeting the TCR CDR3 relied on the HTBI primer set. A single record per CDR3 protein comes from TCRdb applying MiXCR to the multiplex PCR reads. Of 500,000 to 600,000 distinct CDR3 sequences in the sample, just over 45% were seen once. The CDR3 spans 13 residues. Losses at the gene ends were 7 bases for V and 7 bases for J; bases not matched to a gene: 8. The germline V gene encodes CDR1 SQVTM and CDR2 ANQGSEA.

The receptor comes from an adult woman with Graves' disease, either hyperthyroidism or ophthalmopathy (not recorded which). The material sequenced was peripheral blood or thyroid tissue (not recorded which). The chain is built from TRBV29-1 and TRBJ2-2, with TRBD1 identical over 8 bases. The CDR3 reads CSGQGAFGGELFF. DNA for the CDR3: TGCAGCGGTCAGGGGGCTTTTGGCGGGGAGCTGTTTTTT.